What follows is one T cell receptor beta chain and its context. The data are from a study of shared clonotypes between healthy human individuals. The protocol was immunoSEQ multiplex PCR, while the TCRdb copy is restricted to in-frame clones and leaves out a portion. The sample has about 380,000 clones, around 96% seen once. V lost 9 bases to trimming and J lost 8 bases, with 16 bases between them. The CDR3 has 13 residues. Germline V gene data show CDR1 as LNHDA and CDR2 as SQIVND (reference sequence). The TCR was taken from a young man in good health. The chain joins TRBV19 to TRBJ1-4, with D tentatively TRBD1 (5 bases). Sequenced sample: memory CD8+ T cells sorted from blood. Noted subset: CD45RO+ cells pooled with CCR7-negative TemRA cells. The CDR3 region is CASLSTGQEKLFF. Here the CDR3 DNA reads TGTGCCAGCCTTTCAACGGGGCAAGAAAAACTGTTTTTT.